Listed below are T cell receptor beta chains from one sample, sequenced in a study of blood T cell repertoires in COVID-19. Some clones are missing from TCRdb's copy, which holds only in-frame ones; the method was immunoSEQ multiplex PCR. The data contain approximately 150,000 clones, around four fifths of them singletons. Sequencing was carried out using peripheral blood. Receptor source: a man aged 70 or older with acute or convalescent COVID-19. The CDR3 runs from the conserved cysteine through the conserved F or W. The D gene is left open where the match is weak. Size is omitted from some rows. Given values are once, few, many or a class for expanded clones.

clone size,J gene,V gene,D gene,CDR3 protein,CDR3 DNA
-,TRBJ1-1,TRBV2,TRBD1,CAEGGQGQTEAFF,TGTGCCGAAGGTGGACAGGGGCAAACTGAAGCTTTCTTT
-,TRBJ2-1,TRBV6-2/TRBV6-3,TRBD2,CASSYHPWRGGLQSSYNEQFF,TGTGCCAGCAGTTACCACCCTTGGCGGGGGGGTTTACAGAGCTCCTACAATGAGCAGTTCTTC
-,TRBJ2-7,TRBV6-6,TRBD1,CASSGDSIYEQYF,TGTGCCAGCAGTGGGGACAGCATCTACGAGCAGTACTTC
-,TRBJ2-2,TRBV3-1/TRBV3-2,TRBD2,CASSQVGGRANTGELFF,TGTGCCAGCAGCCAAGTGGGCGGGAGGGCGAACACCGGGGAGCTGTTTTTT
few,TRBJ2-7,TRBV11-2,-,CASSRGARGSEQYF,TGTGCCAGCAGCCGCGGGGCGAGGGGCTCCGAGCAGTACTTC
-,TRBJ2-1,TRBV11-2,TRBD2,CASSLGRAGAYNEQFF,TGTGCCAGCAGCTTGGGAAGAGCGGGAGCGTACAATGAGCAGTTCTTC
many,TRBJ1-3,TRBV7-9,TRBD1,CASSLGQGEGNTIYF,TGTGCCAGCAGCCTGGGACAGGGTGAAGGGAACACCATATATTTT
-,TRBJ2-5,TRBV7-3,-,CASSIGFGETQYF,TGTGCCAGCAGCATCGGTTTTGGAGAGACCCAGTACTTC
-,TRBJ2-5,TRBV5-1,TRBD1,CASSLGTGNRETQYF,TGCGCCAGCAGCTTGGGGACAGGGAATCGGGAGACCCAGTACTTC
-,TRBJ1-2,TRBV6-6,TRBD1,CASRPGQGANGYTF,TGTGCCAGCAGGCCGGGACAGGGGGCGAATGGCTACACCTTC
-,TRBJ2-5,TRBV5-1,-,CASSLEAAYREETQYF,TGCGCCAGCAGCTTGGAGGCTGCTTACAGGGAGGAGACCCAGTACTTC
-,TRBJ2-7,TRBV5-4,-,CASSLGGYEQYF,TGTGCCAGCAGCTTGGGAGGGTACGAGCAGTACTTC
-,TRBJ2-1,TRBV3-1/TRBV3-2,TRBD2,CATLSGLAGGNEQFF,TGTGCCACCCTTTCGGGACTAGCGGGGGGGAATGAGCAGTTCTTC
-,TRBJ1-1,TRBV5-1,TRBD1,CATQTGGSPDTEAFF,TGCGCCACTCAGACAGGGGGGTCACCGGACACTGAAGCTTTCTTT
-,TRBJ1-1,TRBV28,-,CATLLGARGGAFF,TGTGCCACCCTCTTGGGGGCCAGAGGTGGAGCTTTCTTT
few,TRBJ2-7,TRBV19,-,CASSPRSGTPLGEQYF,TGTGCCAGTAGCCCGAGGTCCGGGACTCCTCTCGGCGAGCAGTACTTC
-,TRBJ1-2,TRBV5-1,TRBD1,CASKEQGTYGYTF,TGCGCCAGCAAAGAACAGGGGACTTATGGCTACACCTTC
-,TRBJ2-3,TRBV6-5,TRBD1,CASSIQGAADTQYF,TGTGCCAGCAGTATACAGGGGGCTGCAGATACGCAGTATTTT
-,TRBJ1-2,TRBV6-5,TRBD1,CASSYGQGTSGYTF,TGTGCCAGCAGTTACGGACAGGGAACGAGTGGCTACACCTTC
once,TRBJ1-6,TRBV30,TRBD1,CAWRGQGDSSPPHF,TGTGCCTGGCGGGGACAGGGGGATAGTTCACCCCCCCACTTT
once,TRBJ2-7,TRBV28,TRBD2,CASGVAGGNHEQYF,TGTGCCAGCGGGGTTGCGGGAGGGAACCACGAGCAGTACTTC
-,TRBJ2-2,TRBV4-1,-,CASSQDRANTGELFF,TGCGCCAGCAGCCAAGACAGGGCGAACACCGGGGAGCTGTTTTTT